Each of the 10 T cell receptor beta chains below was sequenced from the same sample in a study of control samples from healthy donors and cancer patients. Generated by immunoSEQ multiplex PCR, the TCRdb table keeps only in-frame clones and is missing some. Of some 70,000 clones in the sample, around 80% are singletons; the top ten hold roughly 14%. Sequencing was carried out using blood. Source of these receptors: a man aged 60 to 69 in good health.

The rearrangement joins TRBV11-1 to TRBJ2-1; TRBD2 agrees at 7 bases. Germline V CDR1 and CDR2: SGHAT, FQDESV (reference sequence). The junction had 4 bases not matched to a gene; V was cut back by 5 bases and J by 6 bases. The CDR3 sequence is 13 residues long. In DNA form, the CDR3 reads TGTGCCAGCAGCCTGGGACTATTCAATGAGCAGTTCTTC. Translation gives CASSLGLFNEQFF.

This clone came up once. V is TRBV28 and J is TRBJ2-1, with D perhaps assigned TRBD1 or TRBD2 (6 bases each). The CDR3 totals 14 residues. CDR1 and CDR2 from the germline V gene are MDHEN and SYDVKM. V gave up 4 bases and J gave up 7 bases, with 14 bases separating them. DNA for the CDR3: TGTGCCAGCAGTTGGGGGGCGGCCATTAATGAGCAGTTCTTC. This encodes CASSWGAAINEQFF.

This rearrangement joins TRBV30 to TRBJ2-2; 7 positions match TRBD1. CDR3 length: 14 residues. The junction had 7 bases not matched to a gene; V was cut back by 4 bases and J by 5 bases. Per the germline V gene, CDR1 is GTSNPN and CDR2 is SVGIG (reference sequence). The DNA for the CDR3 is TGTGCCTGGACACAGGGGACAATAACCGGGGAGCTGTTTTTT. It is translated as CAWTQGTITGELFF.

V and J are TRBV19 and TRBJ1-5, with TRBD1 as a possible D gene (6 bases). The germline V gene has CDR1 LNHDA and CDR2 SQIVND (reference sequence). The CDR3 is 15 amino acids. V was pared by 1 base and J by 7 bases, with 14 bases between. CDR3 protein: CASSIGGRGKQPQHF. The CDR3 DNA reads TGTGCCAGTAGTATAGGGGGGCGGGGGAAGCAGCCCCAGCATTTT.

This rearrangement joins TRBV20-1 to TRBJ1-2, with 8 bases lining up with TRBD1. The CDR3 is 11 residues long. Losses at the gene ends were 5 bases for V and 8 bases for J; bases not matched to a gene: 4. Germline V lookup: CDR1 DFQATT, CDR2 SNEGSKA (reference sequence). CDR3 DNA: TGCAGTGCTCGACAGGGGAGAGGCTACACCTTC. Protein: CSARQGRGYTF.

The chain has TRBV3-1 (or the pseudogene TRBV3-2) and TRBJ2-1; D remains ambiguous. This CDR3 comprises 12 residues. With 3 bases removed from V and 7 bases from J, the gap between germline ends came to 7 bases. Germline values: CDR1 LGHDT, CDR2 YNNKEL (reference sequence). The CDR3: CASSQLWNEQFF. The CDR3 region has the DNA TGTGCCAGCAGCCAGCTATGGAATGAGCAGTTCTTC.

This chain uses TRBV6-5 with TRBJ2-2, with D tentatively TRBD1 (6 bases). This CDR3 is 15 amino acids long. Germline V CDR1 and CDR2: MNHEY, SVGAGI. With 4 bases removed from V and 5 bases from J, the gap between germline ends came to 14 bases. Here the CDR3 DNA reads TGTGCCAGCAGTTCACAGGGCCAAATAACCGGGGAGCTGTTTTTT. Protein product: CASSSQGQITGELFF.

The chain links TRBV6-6 to TRBJ2-3; D may be TRBD1 (5 bases). There are 12 residues in the CDR3. Germline lookup yields CDR1 MNHNY and CDR2 SVGAGI (reference sequence). V lost 5 bases, J lost 8 bases, and 11 bases lay in between. The CDR3 DNA reads TGTGCCAGCAGTCTGGACATGGGTACGCAGTATTTT. Amino acids: CASSLDMGTQYF.

The chain uses TRBV9 and TRBJ2-3; no firm D call. CDR3 size: 16 residues. V was clipped by 2 bases and J by 0 bases, with 13 bases between them. From germline, CDR1 is SGDLS and CDR2 YYNGEE. This CDR3 reads CASSVLQSSSTDTQYF. CDR3 sequence (DNA): TGTGCCAGCAGCGTCCTCCAGTCTTCTAGCACAGATACGCAGTATTTT.

J is TRBJ2-3 and V is TRBV3-1 (or the pseudogene TRBV3-2); TRBD2 matches 15 bases. Germline loops: CDR1 LGHDT, CDR2 YNNKEL (reference sequence). The CDR3 length is 18 residues. V lost 0 bases to trimming and J lost 3 bases; unmatched junction nucleotides: 4. The CDR3 loop is CASSQEGLAGGGTDTQYF. Here the CDR3 DNA reads TGTGCCAGCAGCCAAGAGGGACTAGCGGGAGGCGGGACAGATACGCAGTATTTT.